The table lists the clone carrying this T cell receptor beta chain with many counts. TCRdb reprocessed the 5' RACE reads via MiXCR and lists one record per CDR3 protein. The sample shows over 15,000 distinct CDR3 sequences, roughly 17% of them seen only once. Germline V gene data show CDR1 as LNHNV and CDR2 as YYDKDF (reference sequence). With 0 bases clipped from V and 8 bases from J, the junction kept 8 bases outside the gene matches. The CDR3 totals 15 residues. The sample originates from a study of HIV-infected patients and healthy controls. This receptor was identified in a human donor in good health. The J gene is TRBJ1-2, the V gene TRBV15; 8 positions agree with TRBD1. Input material: CD8+ T cells from blood. The CDR3 DNA is TGTGCCACCAGCAGAGATCTAGACAGGGGTCAAGGCTACACCTTC. Residues: CATSRDLDRGQGYTF.